The present entry profiles one T cell receptor (beta chain) with its context. The record originates from a study of blood T cell repertoires in COVID-19. In the study overall: Material from acute and convalescent COVID-19 was sourced from the United States, Italy and Spain. Sources were T cells, B-cell-depleted T cells, or PBMCs; the material itself was cDNA or gDNA.

Germline loops: CDR1 MNHEY, CDR2 SVGAGI. There are 15 residues in the CDR3. With V trimmed by 7 bases and J by 8 bases, 12 bases remained unmatched. The protocol was immunoSEQ multiplex PCR, while the TCRdb copy is restricted to in-frame clones and leaves out a portion. The profile covers 40,000 or so clones, with almost 90% appearing a single time and approximately 14% taken by the ten largest. V gene TRBV6-5 combines with J gene TRBJ2-1, with 9 bases matching TRBD2. The sequence derives from a human donor in a cohort sampled during active COVID-19. Sequences were obtained from peripheral blood. The CDR3 protein is CASKAAGGPFDEQFF. CDR3 coding DNA: TGTGCCAGCAAAGCGGCGGGGGGGCCTTTCGATGAGCAGTTCTTC.